Below are 28 T cell receptor beta chains sequenced from a single sample in a study of CD8 T cells in acute hepatitis C reinfection. Time point: naive CD8 control sorted from an acute-time-point sample. Here immunoSEQ multiplex PCR was the method, and the copy in TCRdb shows in-frame clones only, minus some. The top ten hold approximately 11% of the sample, which has approximately 40,000 clones, approximately 85% seen once. The sample taken for sequencing was naive CD8+ T cells from PBMCs. These receptors came from a woman aged 18-35 years who spontaneously cleared hepatitis C infection.

Points on this clone: Other DNA sequences in this specimen translate into the identical CDR3. The chain links TRBV2 to TRBJ2-7, with D hard to call. Germline-derived CDR1 and CDR2 are SNHLY and FYNNEI. This CDR3 is built from 14 residues. V was clipped by 3 bases and J by 2 bases, with 11 bases between them. The DNA of the CDR3 is TGTGCCAGCAGTGATCTTCAAGGGACCTACGAGCAGTACTTC. Encoded protein: CASSDLQGTYEQYF.

The CDR3 is CASSFFEMTGELFF. Here the CDR3 DNA reads TGTGCCAGCAGTTTCTTTGAAATGACCGGGGAGCTGTTTTTT. V and J are TRBV28 and TRBJ2-2, with D hard to call. Germline CDR1 reads MDHEN; CDR2 reads SYDVKM. This CDR3 is built from 14 residues. V was cut by 3 bases and J by 5 bases, with 10 bases left in between.

As for this clone: Other DNA sequences in this specimen translate into the identical CDR3. The V and J genes are TRBV27 and TRBJ2-1, with D perhaps TRBD1 or TRBD2 (5 bases each). This CDR3 is 17 amino acids long. Germline assignment: CDR1 MNHEY and CDR2 SMNVEV (reference sequence). Trimming cost V 5 bases and J 4 bases, with 21 bases left between them. The CDR3 loop is CASSPPSGGGIYNEQFF. CDR3 nucleotide sequence: TGTGCCAGCAGTCCTCCATCGGGTGGGGGAATTTACAATGAGCAGTTCTTC.

The chain recombines TRBV7-3 with TRBJ2-4; D might be TRBD2 (6 bases). The CDR3 consists of 15 residues. V lost 3 bases, J lost 7 bases, and 16 bases lay in between. Germline V gene lookup returns CDR1 SGHTA and CDR2 FQGTGA. DNA of the CDR3: TGTGCCAGCAGCTTGGGACCGGGGGTACGGAACATTCAGTACTTC. This translates into CASSLGPGVRNIQYF. Complete variable domain (other parts from reference TRBV7-3 and TRBJ2-4): GAGVSQTPSNKVTEKGKYVELRCDPISGHTALYWYRQSLGQGPEFLIYFQGTGAADDSGLPNDRFFAVRPEGSVSTLKIQRTERGDSAVYLCASSLGPGVRNIQYFGAGTRLSVL.

V gene TRBV6-1 combines with J gene TRBJ1-5, with 8 bases lining up with TRBD1. This CDR3 is 17 amino acids long. Trimming at V came to 2 bases and at J to 3 bases, leaving 9 bases not matched to a gene. Germline CDR1 reads MNHNS; CDR2 reads SASEGT. CDR3 DNA sequence: TGTGCCAGCAGTGAAATTTATACGGACAGGGCCAATCAGCCCCAGCATTTT. It yields the protein CASSEIYTDRANQPQHF.

The chain has TRBV7-2 and TRBJ2-7, with TRBD1 matching 9 bases. The germline V gene has CDR1 SGHTA and CDR2 FQGNSA. Losses at the gene ends were 0 bases for V and 5 bases for J; bases not matched to a gene: 8. The CDR3 is 16 residues long. The DNA of the CDR3 is TGTGCCAGCAGCTTAGCGCCGGGACAGGGTCTAAACGAGCAGTACTTC. This encodes CASSLAPGQGLNEQYF.

This clone was observed a single time. V is TRBV10-3 and J is TRBJ2-7, with 8 bases that match TRBD2. Germline V gene data show CDR1 as ENHRY and CDR2 as SYGVKD. Trimming at V came to 9 bases and at J to 6 bases, leaving 7 bases not matched to a gene. The CDR3 totals 12 residues. CDR3 sequence: CAMTAGDGEQYF. As DNA, the CDR3 is TGTGCCATGACAGCGGGAGATGGCGAGCAGTACTTC.

The chain joins TRBV7-6 to TRBJ2-3; D ambiguous. The CDR3 runs to 11 residues. CDR1 SGHVS and CDR2 FNYEAQ come from the germline V gene. V was shortened by 8 bases and J by 4 bases, with 7 bases between the two germline ends. This CDR3 is CASSGPDTQYF. The DNA of the CDR3 is TGTGCCAGCTCTGGGCCAGATACGCAGTATTTT.

This clone appeared a single time. This sequence joins TRBV12-5 and TRBJ2-5, with D uncertain. This CDR3 has 11 amino acids. CDR1 is LGHNT, CDR2 FRNRAP, per germline. Trimming stripped 5 bases from V and 2 bases from J, with 3 bases between. The CDR3: CASGHQETQYF. CDR3 bases: TGTGCTAGTGGTCATCAAGAGACCCAGTACTTC.

This clone turned up a few times. The rearrangement joins TRBV19 to TRBJ2-7, with D unclear. CDR3 length: 13 amino acids. The V and J ends lost 2 bases and 0 bases respectively, with 5 bases between them. Germline loops: CDR1 LNHDA, CDR2 SQIVND (reference sequence). The CDR3 sequence: CASSISRSYEQYF. CDR3 in DNA: TGTGCCAGTAGTATAAGCCGCTCCTACGAGCAGTACTTC.

The chain has TRBV7-9 and TRBJ2-7; a possible D gene is TRBD2 (5 bases). The CDR3 totals 14 residues. The germline CDR1 and CDR2 sequences are SEHNR and FQNEAQ (reference sequence). V was trimmed by 5 bases and J by 5 bases, leaving 16 bases between them. The CDR3 DNA is TGTGCCAGCAGCCCAGAGAGGGCGGTCGACGAGCAGTACTTC. Amino acid sequence: CASSPERAVDEQYF.

This clone appeared once. V and J are TRBV6-1 and TRBJ2-7; 9 nucleotides agree with TRBD2. There are 15 residues in the CDR3. The V and J ends lost 1 base and 3 bases, in that order; junction bases with no gene match: 4. Germline-derived CDR1 and CDR2 are MNHNS and SASEGT. CDR3 in amino acids: CASSEVTSGYYEQYF. CDR3 bases: TGTGCCAGCAGTGAAGTGACTAGCGGATACTACGAGCAGTACTTC.

This chain connects TRBV29-1 to TRBJ1-1, with D unclear. The CDR3 extends over 13 amino acids. With 5 bases removed from V and 4 bases from J, the gap between germline ends came to 14 bases. Germline CDR1 reads SQVTM; CDR2 reads ANQGSEA. CDR3 sequence: CSVRSHRPTEAFF. The CDR3 bases are TGCAGCGTTAGGTCCCACAGACCCACTGAAGCTTTCTTT.

The chain couples TRBV28 to TRBJ2-7; D possibly corresponds to TRBD2 (5 bases). The length of the CDR3 is 14 residues. The V gene lost 0 bases and the J gene lost 4 bases, with 10 bases spanning the gap. CDR1 is MDHEN, CDR2 SYDVKM, per germline. The DNA for the CDR3 is TGTGCCAGCAGTTTATGGGCTAGCTGGTACGAGCAGTACTTC. As protein: CASSLWASWYEQYF.

V and J are TRBV15 and TRBJ2-3, with 10 bases fitting TRBD2. The CDR3 has 16 amino acids. The germline gives CDR1 LNHNV, CDR2 YYDKDF (reference sequence). V shed 1 base, J shed 6 bases, and the junction held 7 bases outside the gene matches. This CDR3 is CATSRGLAGVADTQYF. CDR3 in DNA: TGTGCCACCAGCAGAGGGCTAGCGGGAGTGGCCGATACGCAGTATTTT.

J is TRBJ2-7 and V is TRBV7-2; 8 bases match TRBD1. CDR3 length: 15 residues. The V gene end was trimmed by 5 bases and the J gene end by 2 bases; junction bases not matched to a gene: 8. In germline, CDR1 is SGHTA, CDR2 FQGNSA. For the CDR3, the DNA is TGTGCCAGCAGCCCCTCGGGACAGGCGACCTACGAGCAGTACTTC. This encodes CASSPSGQATYEQYF.

V is TRBV7-9 and J is TRBJ2-3; 8 nucleotides match TRBD1. This CDR3 contains 17 residues. V lost 2 bases and J lost 2; bases outside the gene matches: 9. In germline, CDR1 is SEHNR, CDR2 FQNEAQ (reference sequence). The CDR3 DNA reads TGTGCCAGCAGCTTACCTGGCCAGGGGGCACCCACAGATACGCAGTATTTT. Translated, it gives CASSLPGQGAPTDTQYF.

The chain links TRBV5-4 to TRBJ2-3, with D tentatively TRBD1 (6 bases). Germline V gene lookup returns CDR1 SGHNT and CDR2 YYREEE (reference sequence). The CDR3 runs 15 residues. Trimming shortened V by 2 bases and J by 3 bases, and 13 bases separated the two germline ends. CDR3 coding DNA: TGTGCCAGCAGCTTCCCCTCACAGGGAACAGATACGCAGTATTTT. As protein: CASSFPSQGTDTQYF.

The DNA for the CDR3 is TGTGCCAGCAGTTGGGGGACTAGCGGGAGTATAGATACGCAGTATTTT. It is translated as CASSWGTSGSIDTQYF. The chain has TRBV27 and TRBJ2-3; the match to TRBD2 covers 14 bases. V lost 4 bases, J lost 5 bases, and 5 bases stayed unmatched. Germline-derived CDR1 and CDR2 are MNHEY and SMNVEV (reference sequence). This CDR3 spans 16 amino acids.

The rearrangement joins TRBV6-5 to TRBJ2-1; weak D call: TRBD2 (5 bases). The CDR3 loop spans 10 amino acids. Germline CDR1 MNHEY, CDR2 SVGAGI. Trimming pared 10 bases from V and 9 bases from J, leaving 10 bases between. In DNA form, the CDR3 reads TGTGCCACCCAACGGGGTGAGCAGTTCTTC. Protein sequence: CATQRGEQFF.

This clone was seen only once. The V gene is TRBV5-1, the J gene TRBJ1-1, with a weak D call TRBD1 (5 bases). The CDR3 length is 15 residues. The germline V and J ends were trimmed by 0 bases and 5 bases, with 14 bases remaining between them. The V gene's germline CDR1 is SGHRS and CDR2 YFSETQ. The CDR3 DNA is TGCGCCAGCAGCTTGGCCGGGGTACAGGCAACTGAAGCTTTCTTT. Its translation is CASSLAGVQATEAFF.

This clone has more than one count but fewer than ten. The chain links TRBV4-1 to TRBJ2-7, with D perhaps assigned TRBD1 or TRBD2 (7 bases each). Trimming stripped 5 bases from V and 1 base from J, with 15 bases between. Germline CDR1 MGHRA, CDR2 YSYEKL. This CDR3 contains 15 residues. Here the CDR3 reads CASSWRQGGSYEQYF. The CDR3 DNA sequence: TGCGCCAGCAGCTGGCGGCAGGGGGGGTCCTACGAGCAGTACTTC.

This sequence joins TRBV5-4 and TRBJ2-1, with 9 bases lining up with TRBD2. The CDR3 loop spans 16 amino acids. The V gene end was trimmed by 1 base and the J gene end by 4 bases; junction bases not matched to a gene: 6. Germline loops: CDR1 SGHNT, CDR2 YYREEE (reference sequence). For the CDR3, the DNA is TGTGCCAGCAGCTTGCCTGCTAGCGGGGATTACAATGAGCAGTTCTTC. Translation gives CASSLPASGDYNEQFF.

The gene calls are TRBV19 and TRBJ2-1; D possibly corresponds to TRBD1 (6 bases). Germline values: CDR1 LNHDA, CDR2 SQIVND (reference sequence). The CDR3 has 15 residues. V was pared by 1 base and J by 4 bases, with 11 bases between. The CDR3, as DNA: TGTGCCAGTAGTATAGCCCAGGACAGTTACAATGAGCAGTTCTTC. Translated: CASSIAQDSYNEQFF.

The chain employs TRBV5-6 and TRBJ1-2, with 9 bases that match TRBD1. CDR3 length: 18 residues. The V gene's germline CDR1 is SGHDT and CDR2 YYEEEE. The V segment lost 0 bases and the J segment 0 bases; nucleotides outside the gene matches: 9. CDR3 bases: TGTGCCAGCAGCTTGGCGGGACAGGGTATAGTGGCTAACTATGGCTACACCTTC. This sequence encodes CASSLAGQGIVANYGYTF.

The chain combines TRBV12-5 with TRBJ1-5; D is unclear. Per germline, CDR1 LGHNT and CDR2 FRNRAP. The CDR3 runs to 16 residues. V was pared by 5 bases and J by 2 bases, with 16 bases between. The CDR3 sequence: CASGPNEIGGNQPQHF. The CDR3 nucleotides are TGTGCTAGTGGTCCAAACGAGATAGGAGGCAATCAGCCCCAGCATTTT.

The rearrangement uses TRBV13 and TRBJ2-2; TRBD1 is a possible D gene (6 bases). Per germline, CDR1 PRHDT and CDR2 FYEKMQ (reference sequence). V lost 3 bases to trimming and J lost 5 bases, with 10 bases between them. The CDR3 spans 14 residues. The CDR3 region is CASSFTGPTGELFF. CDR3 nucleotides: TGTGCCAGCAGCTTCACAGGGCCAACCGGGGAGCTGTTTTTT.

This chain links TRBV7-9 with TRBJ2-3; 7 nucleotides line up with TRBD1. Trimming took 6 bases from V and 3 from J; bases not matched to a gene: 9. CDR1 is SEHNR, CDR2 FQNEAQ, per germline (reference sequence). The CDR3 loop spans 15 amino acids. This CDR3 is CASSSGTAITDTQYF. In DNA form, the CDR3 reads TGTGCCAGCAGTTCCGGGACAGCCATAACAGATACGCAGTATTTT.